The 13 T cell receptor beta chains presented below share a single source sample, sequenced in a study of T-cell memory formation after mild COVID-19. TCRdb fed the 5' RACE reads into MiXCR, producing one record per CDR3 protein. This table holds a few hundred thousand distinct CDR3 sequences, approximately 15% found once. Sample: PBMCs or a T cell subset sorted from them (not recorded which). The receptors stem from a man aged 18 to 30 who had mild COVID-19 (a few samples of this study predate the infection). Cell type and time point are not known.

This clonotype has only a few counts. J is TRBJ2-5 and V is TRBV5-4; possibly TRBD1 for D (6 bases). From germline, CDR1 is SGHNT and CDR2 YYREEE (reference sequence). V shed 2 bases and J shed 9 bases, with 11 bases lying between them. This CDR3 contains 12 residues. CDR3 nucleotide sequence: TGTGCCAGCAGCTTAGAACACAGGGCCCAGTACTTC. This sequence encodes CASSLEHRAQYF. Full variable domain (rest looked up from reference TRBV5-4 and TRBJ2-5): ETGVTQSPTHLIKTRGQQVTLRCSSQSGHNTVSWYQQALGQGPQFIFQYYREEENGRGNFPPRFSGLQFPNYSSELNVNALELDDSALYLCASSLEHRAQYFGPGTRLLVL.

V gene TRBV7-2 combines with J gene TRBJ1-2; 12 bases map to TRBD1. Per germline, CDR1 SGHTA and CDR2 FQGNSA. The V gene end was trimmed by 3 bases and the J gene end by 5 bases; junction bases not matched to a gene: 7. CDR3 size: 16 residues. CDR3 bases: TGTGCCAGCAGCTTGCAGGGACAGGGGGCGCTTTATGGCTACACCTTC. Translated: CASSLQGQGALYGYTF.

This clonotype appeared a few times. This rearrangement joins TRBV7-3 to TRBJ2-3; no clear D. This CDR3 has 13 amino acids. Trimming cost V 3 bases and J 4 bases, with 8 bases left between them. Germline loops: CDR1 SGHTA, CDR2 FQGTGA. The CDR3 loop is CASSFPRSDTQYF. CDR3 coding DNA: TGTGCCAGCAGCTTTCCTAGATCAGATACGCAGTATTTT.

This chain links TRBV19 with TRBJ2-5; no definite D call. CDR1 LNHDA and CDR2 SQIVND come from the germline V gene (reference sequence). Trimming cost V 3 bases and J 0 bases, with 5 bases left between them. The CDR3 is made up of 13 amino acids. CDR3 in DNA: TGTGCCAGTAGTATTGGGAACCAAGAGACCCAGTACTTC. It translates to CASSIGNQETQYF.

The chain links TRBV5-1 to TRBJ2-5; 8 nucleotides agree with TRBD2. The CDR3 sequence is 16 residues long. J was trimmed by 5 bases and V by 4 bases; bases with no gene match: 13. In germline, CDR1 is SGHRS, CDR2 YFSETQ. The CDR3 region has the DNA TGCGCCAGCAGCCCGTCTGGTGAGGTAGCGGGGGAGACCCAGTACTTC. Encoded protein: CASSPSGEVAGETQYF. Based on the CDR3 plus reference TRBV5-1 and TRBJ2-5, the full variable domain is KAGVTQTPRYLIKTRGQQVTLSCSPISGHRSVSWYQQTPGQGLQFLFEYFSETQRNKGNFPGRFSGRQFSNSRSEMNVSTLELGDSALYLCASSPSGEVAGETQYFGPGTRLLVL.

This clonotype has a count of ten or more. V and J are TRBV4-3 and TRBJ1-5; D gene uncertain. The V gene lost 1 base and the J gene lost 4 bases, with 5 bases spanning the gap. This CDR3 comprises 13 residues. Looked up from germline, CDR1 is LGHNA and CDR2 is YSLEER. The CDR3 sequence: CASSQGENQPQHF. The CDR3 region has the DNA TGCGCCAGCAGCCAAGGGGAGAATCAGCCCCAGCATTTT.

This clonotype has only a few counts. The V gene is TRBV25-1, the J gene TRBJ2-5; the match to TRBD1 covers 9 bases. Trimming removed 4 bases from V and 4 bases from J; junction bases left unmatched: 4. This CDR3 has 14 residues. From germline, CDR1 is MGHDK and CDR2 SYGVNS. CDR3 nucleotides: TGTGCCAGCAGTGTAACAGGGGGCGTAGAGACCCAGTACTTC. Amino acids: CASSVTGGVETQYF.

The rearrangement uses TRBV5-4 and TRBJ1-1; maybe TRBD1 (6 bases). The length of the CDR3 is 14 residues. From germline, CDR1 is SGHNT and CDR2 YYREEE (reference sequence). V lost 3 bases, J lost 3 bases, and 12 bases lay in between. The CDR3 loop reads CASSYGQSDTEAFF. CDR3 in DNA: TGTGCCAGCAGCTATGGACAGTCAGACACTGAAGCTTTCTTT.

The chain joins TRBV6-5 to TRBJ1-2; D is unclear. V lost 2 bases, J lost 13 bases, and 11 bases lay in between. CDR1 and CDR2 (germline): MNHEY, SVGAGI. The CDR3 covers 11 residues. CDR3 coding DNA: TGTGCCAGCAGTTACGGCGAGAGAACCACCTTC. Its protein is CASSYGERTTF.

This clonotype was observed a handful of times. J is TRBJ1-4 and V is TRBV5-1; D remains ambiguous. This CDR3 spans 14 amino acids. In germline, CDR1 is SGHRS, CDR2 YFSETQ. Trimming took 2 bases from V and 4 from J, leaving 9 bases between them. As DNA, the CDR3 is TGCGCCAGCAGCTTACGAGACGTTAATGAAAAACTGTTTTTT. This gives the protein CASSLRDVNEKLFF.

The chain joins TRBV5-1 to TRBJ1-3, with D tentatively TRBD1 (5 bases). CDR3 length: 18 residues. CDR1 and CDR2 from the germline V gene are SGHRS and YFSETQ. V was clipped by 4 bases and J by 0 bases, with 20 bases between them. CDR3 sequence: CASSLRFGTANSGNTIYF. The CDR3 nucleotides read TGCGCCAGCAGCCTCCGATTTGGGACGGCGAACTCTGGAAACACCATATATTTT.

A few counts support this clonotype. This chain links TRBV6-1 with TRBJ2-1, with a tentative D call TRBD1 (5 bases). Germline V gene sequence: CDR1 MNHNS, CDR2 SASEGT. The germline V and J ends were trimmed by 5 bases and 4 bases, with 21 bases remaining between them. The CDR3 has 17 amino acids. CDR3 sequence: CASSLQGQGPLYNEQFF. For the CDR3, the DNA is TGTGCCAGCAGTTTACAAGGTCAGGGTCCCCTATACAATGAGCAGTTCTTC.

This clonotype was counted a few times. This chain links TRBV27 with TRBJ2-7, with 9 positions matching TRBD1. Trimming at V came to 6 bases and at J to 4 bases, leaving 10 bases not matched to a gene. Germline values: CDR1 MNHEY, CDR2 SMNVEV (reference sequence). This CDR3 has 15 amino acids. CDR3 in DNA: TGTGCCAGCAGCCGCCTAACAGGGGGCAGGTACGAGCAGTACGTC. It is translated as CASSRLTGGRYEQYV.